The source of this T cell receptor beta chain is a study of blood T cells in healthy people across ages. Overall study findings and caveats: Per million T cells, TCR beta diversity dropped roughly linearly as age increased.

Isolation recovered at least 6 million PBMCs from every sample. Trimming stripped 1 base from V and 7 bases from J, with 8 bases between. CDR1 and CDR2 from the germline V gene are DFQATT and SNEGSKA (reference sequence). The length of the CDR3 is 12 residues. There are a few counts of this clonotype. The antigen remains unidentified. Together with a sample-barcoded 5' primer, a J-beta primer mix was included in a second PCR lasting roughly 6 to 12 cycles. A tag from a template-switch adaptor with 12 random nucleotides marked each cDNA molecule. MiXCR, applied by TCRdb to the 5' RACE reads, yields one record per CDR3 protein. There are 950,000 to 1,200,000 distinct CDR3 sequences in the sample; 35% to 40% occur only once, and less than 15% lies in the top ten.

The sequencing input was blood. This TCR derives from a young man in good health. The chain links TRBV20-1 to TRBJ1-5; perhaps TRBD1 as D (6 bases). In DNA form, the CDR3 reads TGCAGTGCTAGAGTTCAGGGGCAGCCCCAGCATTTT. Translating gives CSARVQGQPQHF.